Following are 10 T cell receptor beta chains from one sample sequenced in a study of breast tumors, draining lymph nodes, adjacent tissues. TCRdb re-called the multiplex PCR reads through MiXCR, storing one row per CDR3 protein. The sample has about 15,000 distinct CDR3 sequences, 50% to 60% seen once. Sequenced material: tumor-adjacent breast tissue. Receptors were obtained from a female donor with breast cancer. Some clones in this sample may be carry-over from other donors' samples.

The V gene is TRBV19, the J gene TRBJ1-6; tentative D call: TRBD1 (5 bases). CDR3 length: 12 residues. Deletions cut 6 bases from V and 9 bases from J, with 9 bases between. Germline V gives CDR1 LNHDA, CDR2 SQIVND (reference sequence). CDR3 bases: TGTGCCAGTAGCACGGGGGGTTCACCCCTCCACTTT. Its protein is CASSTGGSPLHF.

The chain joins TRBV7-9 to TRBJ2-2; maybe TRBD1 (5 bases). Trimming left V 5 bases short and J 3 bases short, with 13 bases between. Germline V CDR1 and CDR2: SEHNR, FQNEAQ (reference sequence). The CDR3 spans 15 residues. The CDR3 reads CASSDPLGDTGELFF. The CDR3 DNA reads TGTGCCAGCAGCGACCCATTAGGGGACACCGGGGAGCTGTTTTTT.

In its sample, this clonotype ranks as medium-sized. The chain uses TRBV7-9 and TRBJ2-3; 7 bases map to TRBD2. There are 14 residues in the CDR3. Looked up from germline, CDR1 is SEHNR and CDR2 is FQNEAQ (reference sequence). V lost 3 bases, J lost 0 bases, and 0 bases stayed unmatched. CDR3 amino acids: CASSFGGSTDTQYF. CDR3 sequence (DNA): TGTGCCAGCAGCTTCGGGGGGAGCACAGATACGCAGTATTTT.

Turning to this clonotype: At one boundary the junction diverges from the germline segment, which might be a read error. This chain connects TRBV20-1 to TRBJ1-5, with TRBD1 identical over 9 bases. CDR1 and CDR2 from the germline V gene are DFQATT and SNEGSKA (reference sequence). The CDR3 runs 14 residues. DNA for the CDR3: TGCAGTGCCGGGGACAGGGAGGTGTTACCGCCCCCGCATTTT. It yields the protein CSAGDREVLPPPHF.

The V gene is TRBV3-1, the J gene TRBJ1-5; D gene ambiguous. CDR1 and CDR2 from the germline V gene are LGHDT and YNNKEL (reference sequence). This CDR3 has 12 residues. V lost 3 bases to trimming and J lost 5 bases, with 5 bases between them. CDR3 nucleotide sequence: TGTGCCAGCAGCCAGGGAGATCAGCCCCAGCATTTT. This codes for CASSQGDQPQHF.

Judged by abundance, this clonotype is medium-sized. CDR3 loop: CATAATRDRNTDTQYF. CDR3 in DNA: TGTGCCACAGCAGCTACTAGGGACAGAAACACAGATACGCAGTATTTT. J is TRBJ2-3 and V is TRBV12-3 or TRBV12-4; the match to TRBD1 covers 7 bases. V trimming: 10 bases; J trimming: 2 bases; junction bases outside the gene matches: 15. The CDR3 sequence is 16 residues long.

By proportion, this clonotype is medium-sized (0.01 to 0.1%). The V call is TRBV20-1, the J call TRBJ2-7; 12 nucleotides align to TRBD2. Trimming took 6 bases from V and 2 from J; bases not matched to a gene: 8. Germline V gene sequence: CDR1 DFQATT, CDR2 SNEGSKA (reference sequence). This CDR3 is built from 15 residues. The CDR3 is CSASPSGRAAYEQYF. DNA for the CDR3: TGCAGTGCCAGCCCTAGCGGGAGGGCAGCCTACGAGCAGTACTTC.

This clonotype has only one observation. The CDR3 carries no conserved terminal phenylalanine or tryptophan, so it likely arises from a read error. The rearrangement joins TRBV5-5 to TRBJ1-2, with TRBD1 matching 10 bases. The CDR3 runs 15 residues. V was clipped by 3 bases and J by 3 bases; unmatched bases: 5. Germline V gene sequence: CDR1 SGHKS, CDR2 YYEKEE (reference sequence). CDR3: CASSSDRGTDYGYTS. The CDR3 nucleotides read TGTGCCAGCAGCTCGGACAGGGGGACTGACTATGGCTACACCTCC.

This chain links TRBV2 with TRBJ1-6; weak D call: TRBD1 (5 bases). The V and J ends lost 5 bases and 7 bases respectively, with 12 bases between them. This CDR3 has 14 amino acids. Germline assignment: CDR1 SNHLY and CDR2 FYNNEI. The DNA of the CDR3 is TGTGCCAGCAGTTCCCGCTCAGGGAATTCACCCCTCCACTTT. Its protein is CASSSRSGNSPLHF.

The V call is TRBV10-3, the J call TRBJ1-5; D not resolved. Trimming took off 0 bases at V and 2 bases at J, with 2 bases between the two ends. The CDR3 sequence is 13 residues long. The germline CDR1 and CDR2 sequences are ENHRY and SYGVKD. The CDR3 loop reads CAISESGNQPQHF. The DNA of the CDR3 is TGTGCCATCAGTGAGTCTGGCAATCAGCCCCAGCATTTT.